These 25 T cell receptor beta chains came from one sample sequenced in a study of blood T cells in healthy people across ages. Alongside a J-beta primer mix, a sample-barcoded 5' primer served in a second PCR lasting about 6 to 12 cycles. MiXCR was run by TCRdb on the 5' RACE reads, yielding one entry per CDR3 protein. The sample includes hundreds of thousands of distinct CDR3 sequences, about 30% of them seen just once. Sequencing was carried out using blood. The source of these receptors is a woman older than 75 in good health.

V and J are TRBV7-6 and TRBJ2-3; no firm D call. CDR3 size: 13 residues. The germline CDR1 and CDR2 sequences are SGHVS and FNYEAQ. Trimming stripped 7 bases from V and 11 bases from J, with 19 bases between. CDR3 coding DNA: TGTGCCAGCACCCTTGGTACGGCTACCCAGCAGTATTTT. Translating it yields CASTLGTATQQYF.

This sequence joins TRBV6-5 and TRBJ1-1; D is possibly TRBD1 (6 bases). The CDR3 is made up of 15 amino acids. Per germline, CDR1 MNHEY and CDR2 SVGAGI. Trimming cost V 0 bases and J 2 bases, with 10 bases left between them. This chain's CDR3 is CASSYSTGRNTEAFF. The CDR3 bases are TGTGCCAGCAGTTACTCGACAGGAAGAAACACTGAAGCTTTCTTT.

This clonotype was picked up many times. The rearrangement uses TRBV9 and TRBJ1-2; D is possibly TRBD1 (5 bases). V lost 4 bases and J lost 4, with 23 bases in between. The CDR3 totals 17 residues. The germline CDR1 and CDR2 sequences are SGDLS and YYNGEE. The CDR3 sequence: CASSPHRGEQKSYGYTF. The DNA of the CDR3 is TGTGCCAGCAGCCCCCACCGGGGGGAACAGAAAAGCTATGGCTACACCTTC.

On this clonotype itself: Being one base from a much bigger clone, this may be a read error. This chain connects TRBV7-8 to TRBJ2-7, with 9 positions matching TRBD1. Germline V gives CDR1 SGHVS, CDR2 FQNEAQ. V was pared by 5 bases and J by 2 bases, with 10 bases of the junction left unmatched. This CDR3 spans 16 amino acids. In DNA form, the CDR3 reads TGTGCCAGCAGCCAGTCCCCGGGACAGGGCCCCTACGAGCAGTACTTC. It encodes CASSQSPGQGPYEQYF.

Comments on this clonotype: A much larger clone lies a single base off, so this may be a read error. The chain couples TRBV6-2 or TRBV6-3 to TRBJ2-5, with D uncertain. This CDR3 has 13 amino acids. CDR1 is MNHEY, CDR2 SVGEGT, per germline. This CDR3 is CASGYFRQETQYF. The CDR3 region has the DNA TGTGCCAGCGGTTACTTCCGACAAGAGACCCAGTACTTC.

This clonotype occurred a few times. V usage is TRBV4-2 and J usage is TRBJ2-2, with 8 bases that match TRBD1. V gave up 4 bases and J gave up 4 bases; unmatched junction bases: 5. Germline V CDR1 and CDR2: LGHNA, YNFKEQ. The CDR3 is made up of 15 amino acids. CDR3 DNA sequence: TGTGCCAGCAGCCGCCAGACAGGGGTCACCGGGGAGCTGTTTTTT. Translated, it gives CASSRQTGVTGELFF.

There are many counts of this clonotype. The rearrangement links TRBV20-1 to TRBJ2-5, with D tentatively TRBD1 (6 bases). Trimming took off 1 base at V and 2 bases at J, with 14 bases between the two ends. Germline assignment: CDR1 DFQATT and CDR2 SNEGSKA (reference sequence). This CDR3 is built from 15 residues. The CDR3 nucleotides are TGCAGTGCTAGAGGGTCAGGGACACCTCAAGAGACCCAGTACTTC. It yields the protein CSARGSGTPQETQYF.

This clonotype was counted ten times or more. This chain links TRBV19 with TRBJ2-1; 9 bases line up with TRBD2. Per germline, CDR1 LNHDA and CDR2 SQIVND (reference sequence). Unmatched junction bases numbered 6, after V lost 2 bases and J lost 7 bases. The CDR3 length is 15 residues. The CDR3 nucleotides are TGTGCCAGTAGTATAAACGGCGGGGGGGCGAATGAGCAGTTCTTC. It is translated as CASSINGGGANEQFF.

This clonotype was recorded at least ten times. The chain links TRBV10-3 to TRBJ2-3; perhaps TRBD1 as D (5 bases). Trimming stripped 6 bases from V and 2 bases from J, with 18 bases between. Germline loops: CDR1 ENHRY, CDR2 SYGVKD. The CDR3 covers 16 residues. In nucleotides, the CDR3 is TGTGCCATCAGAAGACCCATTGGGGCCAACACAGATACGCAGTATTTT. It specifies CAIRRPIGANTDTQYF.

Worth noting for this clonotype: Relative to the germline gene, one junction end is altered; a read error may explain this. The chain uses TRBV4-2 and TRBJ1-5; no clear D gene. The CDR3 loop spans 20 amino acids. Per the germline V gene, CDR1 is LGHNA and CDR2 is YNFKEQ. CDR3 coding DNA: TGTGCCAGCAGCCAAGGAATAGGCACGGGTAGAAATTCCGGCAATCGGCCCCAGCATTTT. This gives the protein CASSQGIGTGRNSGNRPQHF.

About this clonotype: Germline is not matched at one junction end, which may reflect a read error. V is TRBV6-5 and J is TRBJ2-7; 9 bases are shared with TRBD1. CDR3 length equals 14 residues. CDR1 and CDR2 from the germline V gene are MNHEY and SVGAGI. Written as DNA, the CDR3 is TGTACCAGCAGCGGACAGGGGCCCTTCTATGAGCAGTACTTC. It translates to CTSSGQGPFYEQYF.

This clonotype was recorded at least ten times. V and J are TRBV7-2 and TRBJ1-2, with 12 bases fitting TRBD1. The CDR3 contains 14 residues. V lost 4 bases to trimming and J lost 7 bases; unmatched junction nucleotides: 4. Germline CDR1 reads SGHTA; CDR2 reads FQGNSA. CDR3 residues: CASSSGQGAGGYTF. The CDR3, as DNA: TGTGCCAGCAGCTCGGGACAGGGGGCGGGTGGCTACACCTTC.

The genes are TRBV12-3 or TRBV12-4 and TRBJ2-3; TRBD1 aligns across 9 bases. The CDR3 contains 15 residues. Unmatched junction bases numbered 6, after V lost 5 bases and J lost 3 bases. The CDR3 nucleotides read TGTGCCAGCAGTGATGGACAGGGGAGAACAGATACGCAGTATTTT. This translates into CASSDGQGRTDTQYF.

The chain couples TRBV5-4 to TRBJ2-2, with unresolved D. Germline CDR1 is SGHNT and CDR2 is YYREEE (reference sequence). Trimming left V 0 bases short and J 0 bases short, with 6 bases between. The CDR3 totals 15 residues. The CDR3 protein is CASSLEPTNTGELFF. The DNA of the CDR3 is TGTGCCAGCAGCTTGGAGCCCACGAACACCGGGGAGCTGTTTTTT.

This clonotype was seen more than once but under ten times. In nucleotides, the CDR3 is TGTGCCAGCAGTGAAGTTCCAGGGCGGGCACCCCTCCACTTT. It yields the protein CASSEVPGRAPLHF. The gene calls are TRBV2 and TRBJ1-6; weak D call: TRBD1 (5 bases). The CDR3 sequence is 14 residues long. The germline CDR1 and CDR2 sequences are SNHLY and FYNNEI. V was cut by 1 base and J by 11 bases, with 12 bases left in between.

The chain joins TRBV5-1 to TRBJ2-1; tentative D call: TRBD2 (6 bases). The CDR3 consists of 18 residues. The V end was cut by 2 bases, the J end by 0 bases, with 18 bases between. Germline V gives CDR1 SGHRS, CDR2 YFSETQ. CDR3 sequence (DNA): TGCGCCAGCAGCTTCAGGACTACCCTGTTGAGCTCCTACAATGAGCAGTTCTTC. Translation gives CASSFRTTLLSSYNEQFF.

Of note for this clonotype: A single base separates this from a much larger clone, so it may be a read error. The chain has TRBV7-2 and TRBJ1-2; D might be TRBD1 (6 bases). V was pared by 6 bases and J by 8 bases, with 13 bases between. CDR1 is SGHTA, CDR2 FQGNSA, per germline. This CDR3 has 12 residues. The CDR3 reads CASSAGASGYTF. In DNA form, the CDR3 reads TGTGCCAGCAGTGCAGGGGCCTCGGGCTACACCTTC.

This clonotype occurred a few times. The chain uses TRBV18 and TRBJ1-2, with TRBD1 matching over 11 bases. The trim removed 6 bases at V and 7 bases at J, leaving 4 bases unmatched. Per germline, CDR1 KGHSH and CDR2 LQKENI. The length of the CDR3 is 13 residues. As DNA, the CDR3 is TGTGCCAGCTCGGGGACAGGGGGATCTGGCTACACCTTC. It specifies CASSGTGGSGYTF.

The chain couples TRBV29-1 to TRBJ2-7; 8 bases agree with TRBD2. This CDR3 has 12 residues. V was clipped by 6 bases and J by 6 bases; unmatched bases: 7. CDR1 is SQVTM, CDR2 ANQGSEA, per germline. The CDR3 loop is CSVGLGTSEQYF. The CDR3 DNA is TGCAGCGTGGGACTAGGAACTTCCGAGCAGTACTTC.

This clonotype was counted a few times. J is TRBJ1-5 and V is TRBV18; maybe TRBD1 (5 bases). Per germline, CDR1 KGHSH and CDR2 LQKENI. Deletions cut 2 bases from V and 4 bases from J, with 12 bases between. There are 15 residues in the CDR3. CDR3 amino acids: CASSPGGGVNQPQHF. The CDR3 DNA reads as TGTGCCAGCTCACCAGGTGGAGGGGTGAATCAGCCCCAGCATTTT.

In its sample, this clonotype was seen many times. The rearrangement uses TRBV10-2 and TRBJ2-7; 7 bases map to TRBD2. The CDR3 has 14 amino acids. Germline V lookup: CDR1 WSHSY, CDR2 SAAADI. J was trimmed by 5 bases and V by 0 bases; bases with no gene match: 4. CDR3 region: CASSESVGGDEQYF. The CDR3 nucleotides read TGCGCCAGCAGTGAGTCAGTGGGAGGGGACGAGCAGTACTTC.

This sequence joins TRBV7-9 and TRBJ2-4; TRBD1 matches 7 bases. The J call may be wrong; the DNA end is better matched by TRBJ2-7. Germline CDR1 is SEHNR and CDR2 is FQNEAQ (reference sequence). CDR3 length: 16 residues. The CDR3 DNA is TGTGCCAGCAGCCCACCGACCGACAGGGTGAAGTACGAGCAGTACTTC. Its protein product is CASSPPTDRVKYEQYF.

This clonotype showed up many times. The chain links TRBV5-1 to TRBJ1-6, with 11 positions matching TRBD1. CDR3 length: 15 residues. Germline CDR1 SGHRS, CDR2 YFSETQ. V was pared by 4 bases and J by 9 bases, with 6 bases of the junction left unmatched. CDR3 nucleotide sequence: TGCGCCAGCAGCCGGACAGGGGGCGATACTTCACCCCTCCACTTT. This gives the protein CASSRTGGDTSPLHF.

This clonotype has ten or more counts. The V gene is TRBV6-2 or TRBV6-3, the J gene TRBJ2-1, with 9 bases fitting TRBD2. Germline V lookup: CDR1 MNHEY, CDR2 SVGEGT. With 7 bases clipped from V and 5 bases from J, the junction kept 9 bases outside the gene matches. The CDR3 consists of 15 residues. The CDR3 region is CASTRRGGTDNEQFF. The DNA for the CDR3 is TGTGCCAGCACCAGGCGGGGGGGTACAGACAATGAGCAGTTCTTC.

V usage is TRBV12-3 or TRBV12-4 and J usage is TRBJ1-1, with D tentatively TRBD1 (5 bases). V dropped 7 bases and J dropped 1 base, with 10 bases sitting between them. This CDR3 is built from 13 residues. The CDR3 region has the DNA TGTGCCAGCAACCAGGGCGAGAACACTGAAGCTTTCTTT. This sequence encodes CASNQGENTEAFF.